The T cell receptor beta chain under discussion was sequenced for a study of blood T cell repertoires in COVID-19. For the study at large: The samples span acute and convalescent COVID-19 from the United States, Italy and Spain. T cells, B-cell-depleted T cells, or PBMCs provided the cDNA or gDNA that served as material.

This CDR3 comprises 18 residues. V was pared by 5 bases and J by 2 bases, with 17 bases of the junction left unmatched. The germline CDR1 and CDR2 sequences are LNHNV and YYDKDF (reference sequence). Original methodology: Counts of nucleated cells, estimated from reference gene primer amplification, were obtained. Here immunoSEQ multiplex PCR was the method, and the copy in TCRdb shows in-frame clones only, minus some. The V and J calls and clone size were taken over from that table, and D and trimming were inferred from the DNA. The sample includes about 170,000 clones, 88% of them seen just once. The receptor's source is a man aged 55 to 69 with acute or convalescent COVID-19. The sample consisted of peripheral blood. The chain carries TRBV15 and TRBJ1-1; 7 bases line up with TRBD1. The CDR3 spells CATSSSQGFGLVNTEAFF. CDR3 nucleotides: TGTGCCACCAGCTCATCACAGGGGTTCGGACTGGTAAACACTGAAGCTTTCTTT. The whole variable domain, remainder taken from reference TRBV15 and TRBJ1-1, is DAMVIQNPRYQVTQFGKPVTLSCSQTLNHNVMYWYQQKSSQAPKLLFHYYDKDFNNEADTPDNFQSRRPNTSFCFLDIRSPGLGDTAMYLCATSSSQGFGLVNTEAFFGQGTRLTVV.